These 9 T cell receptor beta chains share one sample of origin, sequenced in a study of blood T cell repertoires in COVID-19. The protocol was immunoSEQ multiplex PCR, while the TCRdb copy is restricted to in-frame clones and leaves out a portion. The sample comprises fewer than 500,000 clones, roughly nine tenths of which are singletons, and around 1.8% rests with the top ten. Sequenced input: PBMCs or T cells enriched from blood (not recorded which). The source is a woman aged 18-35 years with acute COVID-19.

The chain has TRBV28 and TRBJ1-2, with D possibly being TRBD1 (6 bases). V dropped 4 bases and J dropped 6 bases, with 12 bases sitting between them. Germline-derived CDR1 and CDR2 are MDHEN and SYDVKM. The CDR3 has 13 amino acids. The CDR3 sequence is CASSSGHPDGYTF. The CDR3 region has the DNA TGTGCCAGCAGTTCGGGACATCCCGATGGCTACACCTTC.

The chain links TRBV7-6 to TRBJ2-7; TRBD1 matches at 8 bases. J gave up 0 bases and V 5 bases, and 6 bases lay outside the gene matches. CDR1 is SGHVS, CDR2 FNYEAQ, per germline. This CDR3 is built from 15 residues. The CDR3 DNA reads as TGTGCCAGCAGCCCCGGACAGGGACTCTCCTACGAGCAGTACTTC. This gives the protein CASSPGQGLSYEQYF.

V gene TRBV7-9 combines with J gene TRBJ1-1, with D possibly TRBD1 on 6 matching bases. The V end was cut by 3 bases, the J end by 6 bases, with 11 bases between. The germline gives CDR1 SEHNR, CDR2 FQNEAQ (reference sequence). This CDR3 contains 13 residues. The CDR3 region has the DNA TGTGCCAGCAGCTTTCAGGGGAGTCCTGAAGCTTTCTTT. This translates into CASSFQGSPEAFF.

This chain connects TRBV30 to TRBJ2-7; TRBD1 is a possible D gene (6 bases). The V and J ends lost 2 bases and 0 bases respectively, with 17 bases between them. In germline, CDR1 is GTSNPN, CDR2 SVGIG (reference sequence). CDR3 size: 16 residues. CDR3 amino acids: CAWSFSYRVSSYEQYF. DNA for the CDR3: TGTGCCTGGAGTTTCTCATACAGGGTCAGCTCCTACGAGCAGTACTTC.

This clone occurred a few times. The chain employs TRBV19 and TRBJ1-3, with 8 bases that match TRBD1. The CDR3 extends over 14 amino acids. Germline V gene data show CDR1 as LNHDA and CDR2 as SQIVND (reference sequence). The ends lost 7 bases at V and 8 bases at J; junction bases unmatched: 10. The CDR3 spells CASTSRGPWDTIYF. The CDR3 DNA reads TGTGCCAGTACTTCCAGGGGGCCTTGGGACACCATATATTTT. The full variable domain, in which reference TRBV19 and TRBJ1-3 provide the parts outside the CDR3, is DGGITQSPKYLFRKEGQNVTLSCEQNLNHDAMYWYRQDPGQGLRLIYYSQIVNDFQKGDIAEGYSVSREKKESFPLTVTSAQKNPTAFYLCASTSRGPWDTIYFGEGSWLTVV.

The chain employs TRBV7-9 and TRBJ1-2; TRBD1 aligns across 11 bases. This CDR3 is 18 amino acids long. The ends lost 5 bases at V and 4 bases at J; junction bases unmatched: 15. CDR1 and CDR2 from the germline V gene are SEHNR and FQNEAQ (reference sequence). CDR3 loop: CASSVSSGQGVASYGYTF. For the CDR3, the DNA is TGTGCCAGCAGCGTATCGTCGGGACAGGGGGTCGCCTCCTATGGCTACACCTTC.

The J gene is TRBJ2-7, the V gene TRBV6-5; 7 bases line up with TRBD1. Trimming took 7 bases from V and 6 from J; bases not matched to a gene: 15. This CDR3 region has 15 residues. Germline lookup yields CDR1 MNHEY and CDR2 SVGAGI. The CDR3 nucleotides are TGTGCCAGCACCACCCGGGCGACAGGGACAAGCGAGCAGTACTTC. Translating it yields CASTTRATGTSEQYF.

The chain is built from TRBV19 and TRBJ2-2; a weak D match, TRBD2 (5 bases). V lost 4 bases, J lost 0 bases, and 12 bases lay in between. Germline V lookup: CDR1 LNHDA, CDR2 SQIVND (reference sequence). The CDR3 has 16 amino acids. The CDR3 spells CASSNRDLANTGELFF. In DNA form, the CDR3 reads TGTGCCAGTAGTAACCGGGATCTCGCGAACACCGGGGAGCTGTTTTTT.

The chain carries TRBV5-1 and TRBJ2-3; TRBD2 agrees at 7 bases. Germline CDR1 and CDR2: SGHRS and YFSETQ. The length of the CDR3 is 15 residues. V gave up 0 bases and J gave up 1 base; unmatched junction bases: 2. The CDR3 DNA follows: TGCGCCAGCAGCTTGGGTAGCGGGCGCACAGATACGCAGTATTTT. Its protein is CASSLGSGRTDTQYF.